This T cell receptor (beta chain) was recorded in a study of CD4+ T cells in melanoma. This clone was counted only a few times. V was pared by 6 bases and J by 4 bases, with 15 bases between. The CDR3 loop spans 14 amino acids. Germline CDR1 reads SNHLY; CDR2 reads FYNNEI. Data came from immunoSEQ multiplex PCR; TCRdb stores just in-frame clones and leaves some out. Of around 14,000 clones detected, about 60% appear once; the ten largest clones hold 15% to 18%. This sequence was found in a human donor with melanoma. The rearrangement links TRBV2 to TRBJ1-2, with a weak D call TRBD1 (6 bases). Sequencing input: cells from a culture (not recorded whether cultured in vitro). The CDR3, as DNA: TGTGCCAGCAGCTGGACAGAGCCGATCTATGGCTACACCTTC. The encoded protein is CASSWTEPIYGYTF.